These 19 T cell receptor beta chains share one sample of origin, sequenced in a study of CD8+ T cells in alopecia areata (dated by TCRdb to the late 2010s). Explained via the paper, the time point label denotes: about 25 weeks on oral tofacitinib. The treatment or condition label for this specimen denotes: oral pan-JAK inhibitor, 5-10 mg twice daily. The library relied on the immunoSEQ multiplex PCR assay. RNA was extracted from all samples and reverse transcribed into cDNA as template for TCR sequencing. TCRdb took this table from immuneACCESS and kept in-frame rearrangements with V and J called. Such tables lack part of the clones; where checked against another copy, unresolved V genes explain under half of the gap, and the rest is unexplained. This sample has nearly 200,000 clones in its table, and 58% of those were observed once. Roughly 5% of the sample is in the top ten clones. This material consisted of CD4+ T cells sorted from blood, taken at week 24, from a patient treated with tofacitinib. These receptors were obtained from a human donor with alopecia areata.

The rearrangement uses TRBV6-1 and TRBJ1-2; D ambiguous. Per the germline V gene, CDR1 is MNHNS and CDR2 is SASEGT. The CDR3 contains 13 residues. The V end lost 1 base, the J end lost 8 bases, and 11 bases lay between the germline ends. Here the CDR3 DNA reads TGTGCCAGCAGTGAAGGATCCGAAAGCGGCTACACCTTC. Encoded protein: CASSEGSESGYTF.

V and J are TRBV5-1 and TRBJ2-1, with a weak D call TRBD1 (6 bases). Trimming pared 0 bases from V and 9 bases from J, leaving 13 bases between. This CDR3 has 14 amino acids. CDR1 SGHRS and CDR2 YFSETQ come from the germline V gene. The CDR3 is CASSLGAGVVEQFF. The CDR3 DNA follows: TGCGCCAGCAGCTTGGGGGCAGGGGTGGTTGAGCAGTTCTTC. The full variable domain, rest sourced from reference TRBV5-1 and TRBJ2-1, is KAGVTQTPRYLIKTRGQQVTLSCSPISGHRSVSWYQQTPGQGLQFLFEYFSETQRNKGNFPGRFSGRQFSNSRSEMNVSTLELGDSALYLCASSLGAGVVEQFFGPGTRLTVL.

The CDR3 nucleotides read TGTGCCAGCAGACGAACGGAGAGCACAGATACGCAGTATTTT. Its protein product is CASRRTESTDTQYF. The rearrangement links TRBV6-5 to TRBJ2-3; D gene unclear. This CDR3 is 14 amino acids long. Trimming took off 6 bases at V and 0 bases at J, with 10 bases between the two ends. Germline V gene lookup returns CDR1 MNHEY and CDR2 SVGAGI.

The V call is TRBV2, the J call TRBJ2-7; D uncertain. CDR3 size: 11 residues. V lost 4 bases and J 7 bases, leaving 8 bases between the germline ends. The germline V gene encodes CDR1 SNHLY and CDR2 FYNNEI. The CDR3, as DNA: TGTGCCAGCAGTGCACACCAAGAGCAGTACTTC. It yields the protein CASSAHQEQYF.

The chain combines TRBV29-1 with TRBJ2-4, with D unresolved. The CDR3 consists of 15 residues. V lost 0 bases to trimming and J lost 1 base, with 10 bases between them. CDR1 and CDR2 (germline): SQVTM, ANQGSEA. The CDR3 here is CSVEDPGLAKNIQYF. As DNA, the CDR3 is TGCAGCGTTGAAGACCCTGGGTTGGCCAAAAACATTCAGTACTTC.

The CDR3 protein is CSVDVSLTDTQYF. The CDR3 region has the DNA TGCAGCGTTGACGTCTCCCTGACAGATACGCAGTATTTT. The gene calls are TRBV29-1 and TRBJ2-3, with D hard to call. CDR3 size: 13 residues. V dropped 3 bases and J dropped 3 bases, with 10 bases sitting between them. CDR1 and CDR2 (germline): SQVTM, ANQGSEA.

This clone was counted between two and nine times. V is TRBV19 and J is TRBJ1-4, with TRBD1 as a possible D gene (5 bases). The germline V gene encodes CDR1 LNHDA and CDR2 SQIVND (reference sequence). The CDR3 is 14 amino acids. Between the trimmed V and J ends, which lost 6 bases and 5 bases, there was a span of 13 bases. CDR3 bases: TGTGCCAGTAGAGCCGGGACCCCAAATGAAAAACTGTTTTTT. Its translation is CASRAGTPNEKLFF.

The chain joins TRBV7-6 to TRBJ1-5, with D perhaps TRBD1 (5 bases). V was pared by 4 bases and J by 3 bases, with 13 bases between. Germline CDR1 and CDR2: SGHVS and FNYEAQ. This CDR3 is built from 15 residues. The DNA for the CDR3 is TGTGCCAGCAGCTCGACCGCAGGGCTCAATCAGCCCCAGCATTTT. Protein: CASSSTAGLNQPQHF.

V gene TRBV7-2 combines with J gene TRBJ2-2; D not resolved. Trimming pared 4 bases from V and 1 base from J, leaving 7 bases between. The CDR3 is 14 residues long. Per germline, CDR1 SGHTA and CDR2 FQGNSA. The CDR3 protein is CASSSYRNTGELFF. DNA for the CDR3: TGTGCCAGCAGCTCCTACAGGAACACCGGGGAGCTGTTTTTT.

This clone was detected once. This rearrangement joins TRBV5-6 to TRBJ2-7; the match to TRBD2 covers 8 bases. The CDR3 spans 15 residues. V dropped 4 bases and J dropped 2; count of bases not matched to a gene: 8. Germline V lookup: CDR1 SGHDT, CDR2 YYEEEE. CDR3 sequence reads: CASSPSRTSPYEQYF. CDR3 in DNA: TGTGCCAGCAGCCCAAGCCGGACTAGCCCCTACGAGCAGTACTTC.

The table lists this clone with a count of one. The chain joins TRBV27 to TRBJ2-3; D perhaps matches TRBD2 (6 bases). The germline V and J ends were trimmed by 3 bases and 2 bases, with 12 bases remaining between them. The CDR3 totals 15 residues. The germline V gene has CDR1 MNHEY and CDR2 SMNVEV (reference sequence). The DNA of the CDR3 is TGTGCCAGCAGTTTGGGTAGCGGCCTCACAGATACGCAGTATTTT. It specifies CASSLGSGLTDTQYF.

This clone occurred once. The rearrangement links TRBV4-1 to TRBJ1-5; D is undetermined. Looked up from germline, CDR1 is MGHRA and CDR2 is YSYEKL. CDR3 length equals 16 residues. The germline V and J ends were trimmed by 4 bases and 3 bases, with 16 bases remaining between them. The CDR3 DNA follows: TGCGCCAGCAGCCCCGTAGCCAGAAACGCCAATCAGCCCCAGCATTTT. Translation gives CASSPVARNANQPQHF.

The chain combines TRBV29-1 with TRBJ1-1; maybe TRBD1 (5 bases). CDR1 is SQVTM, CDR2 ANQGSEA, per germline. Deletions cut 7 bases from V and 2 bases from J, with 11 bases between. This CDR3 region has 12 residues. DNA for the CDR3: TGCAGCGCCGGGGGGGGAAACACTGAAGCTTTCTTT. Protein: CSAGGGNTEAFF. The full variable domain, completed using reference TRBV29-1 and TRBJ1-1, is SAVISQKPSRDICQRGTSLTIQCQVDSQVTMMFWYRQQPGQSLTLIATANQGSEATYESGFVIDKFPISRPNLTFSTLTVSNMSPEDSSIYLCSAGGGNTEAFFGQGTRLTVV.

The chain uses TRBV30 and TRBJ1-3; TRBD1 is a possible D gene (6 bases). The CDR3 length is 15 residues. Germline V gene sequence: CDR1 GTSNPN, CDR2 SVGIG (reference sequence). The V end was cut by 0 bases, the J end by 2 bases, with 11 bases between. The CDR3 loop reads CAWSVRRTAGNTIYF. CDR3 nucleotides: TGTGCCTGGAGTGTACGCCGGACAGCTGGAAACACCATATATTTT.

The chain recombines TRBV11-2 with TRBJ2-7, with D possibly TRBD2 on 6 matching bases. Trimming shortened V by 1 base and J by 7 bases, and 17 bases separated the two germline ends. The CDR3 consists of 15 residues. Germline-derived CDR1 and CDR2 are SGHAT and FQNNGV. CDR3: CASSLVHGLAQEQYF. The CDR3 coding sequence is TGTGCCAGCAGCTTAGTCCATGGGCTAGCGCAAGAGCAGTACTTC.

The V call is TRBV6-6, the J call TRBJ2-1; no firm D call. The germline V gene has CDR1 MNHNY and CDR2 SVGAGI (reference sequence). The ends were cut back, 6 bases at V and 3 bases at J, with 15 bases in the middle. This CDR3 contains 15 residues. CDR3 in amino acids: CASSDGLTRYNEQFF. DNA for the CDR3: TGTGCCAGCAGCGATGGGCTCACTCGCTACAATGAGCAGTTCTTC.

The chain combines TRBV18 with TRBJ1-5; 7 positions match TRBD1. Trimming at V came to 0 bases and at J to 4 bases, leaving 3 bases not matched to a gene. There are 15 residues in the CDR3. CDR1 is KGHSH and CDR2 is LQKENI in the germline V gene. CDR3 loop: CASSPPQGQNQPQHF. In nucleotides, the CDR3 is TGTGCCAGCTCACCACCGCAGGGACAGAATCAGCCCCAGCATTTT.

This clone was counted a single time. The genes are TRBV5-1 and TRBJ2-1; 8 nucleotides match TRBD2. Germline assignment: CDR1 SGHRS and CDR2 YFSETQ. The J segment lost 9 bases and the V segment lost 4 bases, leaving 9 bases of the junction unmatched. The CDR3 loop spans 14 amino acids. The chain's CDR3 is CASSPPSSGGEQFF. As DNA, the CDR3 is TGCGCCAGCAGCCCCCCCTCGAGCGGGGGTGAGCAGTTCTTC. Based on the CDR3 plus reference TRBV5-1 and TRBJ2-1, the full variable domain is KAGVTQTPRYLIKTRGQQVTLSCSPISGHRSVSWYQQTPGQGLQFLFEYFSETQRNKGNFPGRFSGRQFSNSRSEMNVSTLELGDSALYLCASSPPSSGGEQFFGPGTRLTVL.

V usage is TRBV7-2 and J usage is TRBJ2-5; 8 bases fit TRBD2. V lost 1 base and J lost 5; bases outside the gene matches: 9. The CDR3 loop spans 16 amino acids. Germline CDR1 reads SGHTA; CDR2 reads FQGNSA. CDR3 loop: CASSLGRRGAPETQYF. The CDR3 DNA sequence: TGTGCCAGCAGCTTAGGTCGGCGGGGGGCGCCGGAGACCCAGTACTTC.